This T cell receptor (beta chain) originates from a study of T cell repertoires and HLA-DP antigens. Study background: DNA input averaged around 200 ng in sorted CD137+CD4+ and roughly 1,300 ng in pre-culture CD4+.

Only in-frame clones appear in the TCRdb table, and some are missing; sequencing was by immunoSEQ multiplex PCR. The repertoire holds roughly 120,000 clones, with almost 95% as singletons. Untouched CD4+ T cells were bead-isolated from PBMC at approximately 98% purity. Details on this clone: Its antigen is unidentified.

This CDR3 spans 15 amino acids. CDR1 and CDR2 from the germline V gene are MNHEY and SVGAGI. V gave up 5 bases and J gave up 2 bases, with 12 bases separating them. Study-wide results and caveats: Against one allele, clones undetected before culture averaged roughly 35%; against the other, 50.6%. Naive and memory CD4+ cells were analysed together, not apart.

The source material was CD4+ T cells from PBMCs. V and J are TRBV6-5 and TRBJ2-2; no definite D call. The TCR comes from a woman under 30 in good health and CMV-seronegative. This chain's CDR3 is CASSNLGRNTGELFF. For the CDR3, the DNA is TGTGCCAGCAGTAACCTGGGCCGAAACACCGGGGAGCTGTTTTTT.